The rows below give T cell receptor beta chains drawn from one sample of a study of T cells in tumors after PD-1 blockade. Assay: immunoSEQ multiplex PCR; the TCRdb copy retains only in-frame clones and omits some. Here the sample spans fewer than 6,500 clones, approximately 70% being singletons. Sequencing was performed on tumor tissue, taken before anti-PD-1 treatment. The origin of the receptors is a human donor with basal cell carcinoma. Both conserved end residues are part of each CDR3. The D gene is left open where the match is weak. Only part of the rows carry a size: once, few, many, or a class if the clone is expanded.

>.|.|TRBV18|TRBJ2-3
CASSPRSGGSTDTQYF
TGTGCCAGCTCACCCCGGAGCGGCGGTAGCACAGATACGCAGTATTTT
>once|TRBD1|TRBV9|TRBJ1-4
CASSVTGAANEKLFF
TGTGCCAGCAGCGTGACAGGGGCCGCTAATGAAAAACTGTTTTTT
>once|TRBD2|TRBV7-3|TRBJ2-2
CASSLGTSRGELFF
TGTGCCAGCAGCTTAGGGACTAGCCGGGGGGAGCTGTTTTTT
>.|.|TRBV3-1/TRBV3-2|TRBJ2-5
CASSQVRQPSAQYF
TGTGCCAGCAGCCAAGTCCGACAGCCGTCGGCCCAGTACTTC
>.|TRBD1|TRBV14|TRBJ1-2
CASSQPLKAGQRNYGYTF
TGTGCCAGCAGCCAACCCCTAAAAGCGGGACAGCGGAACTATGGCTACACCTTC
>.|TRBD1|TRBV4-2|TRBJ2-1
CASSQEVGTANNEQFF
TGTGCCAGCAGCCAAGAAGTCGGGACAGCAAACAATGAGCAGTTCTTC
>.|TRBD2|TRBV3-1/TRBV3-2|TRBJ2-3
CASSQAFSAGGYTDTQYF
TGTGCCAGCAGCCAAGCCTTCTCGGCGGGGGGCTACACAGATACGCAGTATTTT
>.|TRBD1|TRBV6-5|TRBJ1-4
CASSRGTGVEKLFF
TGTGCCAGCAGCCGAGGGACAGGGGTTGAAAAACTGTTTTTT
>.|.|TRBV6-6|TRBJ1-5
CASSSSGNQPQHF
TGTGCCAGCAGTTCAAGCGGAAATCAGCCCCAGCATTTT
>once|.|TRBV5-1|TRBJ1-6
CASSLAADGGSPLHF
TGCGCCAGCAGCTTGGCCGCCGACGGAGGATCACCCCTCCACTTT
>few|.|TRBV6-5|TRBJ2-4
CASSSKGKNIQYF
TGTGCCAGCAGCTCCAAAGGCAAAAACATTCAGTACTTC
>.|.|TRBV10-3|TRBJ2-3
CAISDRGARDTQYF
TGTGCCATCAGTGATCGAGGGGCGAGAGATACGCAGTATTTT
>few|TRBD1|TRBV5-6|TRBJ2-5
CASSPGTERGAQYF
TGTGCCAGCAGCCCCGGGACAGAGCGAGGGGCCCAGTACTTC
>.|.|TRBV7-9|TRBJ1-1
CASSPSNLAPEAFF
TGTGCCAGCAGCCCCTCGAACCTAGCTCCTGAAGCTTTCTTT
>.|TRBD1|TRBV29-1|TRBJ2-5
CSVPGQGIAKTQYF
TGCAGCGTTCCGGGACAGGGGATTGCAAAGACCCAGTACTTC
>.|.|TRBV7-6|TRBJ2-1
CASSTQSYNEQFF
TGTGCCAGCAGCACACAGTCCTACAATGAGCAGTTCTTC
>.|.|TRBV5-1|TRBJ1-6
CASSGNRDMGNSPLHF
TGCGCCAGCAGCGGTAACCGGGACATGGGTAATTCACCCCTCCACTTT
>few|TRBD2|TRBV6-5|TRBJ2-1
CASSGLAGAQAEQFF
TGTGCCAGCAGCGGACTAGCGGGGGCCCAGGCTGAGCAGTTCTTC
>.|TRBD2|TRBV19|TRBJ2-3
CASSTRTSGGASTDTQYF
TGTGCCAGTAGTACAAGGACTAGCGGGGGGGCTAGCACAGATACGCAGTATTTT
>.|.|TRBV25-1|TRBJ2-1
CASQNYLGHEQFF
TGTGCCAGCCAAAACTACCTTGGTCATGAGCAGTTCTTC
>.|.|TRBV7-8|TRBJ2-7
CASSLGLPVEQYF
TGTGCCAGCAGCTTAGGGCTGCCGGTTGAGCAGTACTTC
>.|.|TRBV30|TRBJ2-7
CAWRHRGIYEQYF
TGTGCCTGGAGGCACCGGGGGATTTACGAGCAGTACTTC
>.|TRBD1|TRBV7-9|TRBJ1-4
CASRGQGLATNEKLFF
TGTGCCAGCAGGGGACAGGGCCTTGCAACTAATGAAAAACTGTTTTTT
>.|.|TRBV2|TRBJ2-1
CARRGSSHNEQFF
TGTGCCAGACGGGGTAGCTCCCACAATGAGCAGTTCTTC
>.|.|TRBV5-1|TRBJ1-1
CASSSQPSNTEAFF
TGCGCCAGCAGCTCACAGCCCTCGAACACTGAAGCCTTCTTT
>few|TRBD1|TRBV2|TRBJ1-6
CASSVQTGYDNSPLHF
TGTGCCAGCAGCGTCCAGACAGGGTACGATAATTCACCCCTCCACTTT
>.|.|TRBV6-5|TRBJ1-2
CASKPVEGYGYTF
TGTGCCAGCAAGCCGGTAGAGGGATATGGCTACACCTTC
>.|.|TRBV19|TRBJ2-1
CASSLRDAGNEQFF
TGTGCCAGTAGTCTAAGGGACGCAGGGAATGAGCAGTTCTTC
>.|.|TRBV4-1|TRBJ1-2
CASSQDRAKGGYTF
TGCGCCAGCAGCCAAGACAGGGCAAAGGGAGGCTACACCTTC
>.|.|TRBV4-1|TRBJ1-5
CASSQVAVNQPQHF
TGCGCCAGCAGCCAAGTGGCGGTCAATCAGCCCCAGCATTTT
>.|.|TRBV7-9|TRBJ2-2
CASSSPGLGELFF
TGTGCCAGCAGTAGTCCGGGGCTCGGGGAGCTGTTTTTT
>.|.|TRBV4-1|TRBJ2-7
CASSPPGDYSYEQYF
TGCGCCAGCAGCCCCCCCGGGGATTACTCCTACGAGCAGTACTTC